The source of this T cell receptor (beta chain) is a study of blood T cell repertoires in COVID-19. In the authors' methods: Reference gene primer amplification gave estimated nucleated cell counts. Sequencing was performed with immunoSEQ multiplex PCR; in TCRdb, only in-frame clones are kept and a portion is missing. V, J and clone size derive from that table, while D and trimming were established from the DNA sequence. The sample has some 150,000 clones; around 81% are singletons. Germline CDR1 reads SGHTA; CDR2 reads FQGTGA. CDR3 length: 13 residues. Trimming stripped 2 bases from V and 2 bases from J, with 6 bases between.

This chain connects TRBV7-3 to TRBJ1-1; D gene ambiguous. The receptor comes from a woman aged 50 to 60 with acute or convalescent COVID-19. Sequencing input: peripheral blood. The CDR3 nucleotides are TGTGCCAGCAGCTTACAGATTAACACTGAAGCTTTCTTT. This gives the protein CASSLQINTEAFF. The full variable domain, with the rest looked up from reference TRBV7-3 and TRBJ1-1, is GAGVSQTPSNKVTEKGKYVELRCDPISGHTALYWYRQSLGQGPEFLIYFQGTGAADDSGLPNDRFFAVRPEGSVSTLKIQRTERGDSAVYLCASSLQINTEAFFGQGTRLTVV.